The 7 T cell receptor beta chains in this list originate from one sample, sequenced in a study of identical twins. TCRdb reanalysed the 5' RACE reads using MiXCR and keeps one entry per CDR3 protein. The repertoire has hundreds of thousands of distinct CDR3 sequences, 7.5% of them found once; the top ten carry around 5%. Another study also made use of these data, one on yellow fever vaccine responses in identical twins.

Material for sequencing was CD8+ T cells sorted from blood. The origin of the receptors is a woman younger than 30 in good health.

This clonotype occurred a few times. The chain combines TRBV7-6 with TRBJ2-1, with 7 nucleotides matching TRBD1. Germline assignment: CDR1 SGHVS and CDR2 FNYEAQ. The CDR3 has 15 residues. Trimming took 0 bases from V and 10 from J; bases not matched to a gene: 9. DNA for the CDR3: TGTGCCAGCAGCTTAGCGTCCGACAGGGCACCAGAGCAGTTCTTC. This gives the protein CASSLASDRAPEQFF. Together with reference TRBV7-6 and TRBJ2-1, the CDR3 gives the full variable domain: GAGVSQSPRYKVTKRGQDVALRCDPISGHVSLYWYRQALGQGPEFLTYFNYEAQQDKSGLPNDRFSAERPEGSISTLTIQRTEQRDSAMYRCASSLASDRAPEQFFGPGTRLTVL.

This clonotype was seen a few times. V and J are TRBV6-1 and TRBJ2-7; D is ambiguous. The germline V gene encodes CDR1 MNHNS and CDR2 SASEGT. V dropped 1 base and J dropped 4 bases, with 8 bases sitting between them. This CDR3 region has 13 residues. The CDR3 coding sequence is TGTGCCAGCAGTGAAGACGGCGTATACGAGCAGTACGTC. Translated: CASSEDGVYEQYV.

In this sample, this clonotype turned up many times. The J gene is TRBJ1-1, the V gene TRBV20-1; 9 nucleotides match TRBD1. CDR3 size: 13 residues. Germline V gene sequence: CDR1 DFQATT, CDR2 SNEGSKA (reference sequence). The J segment lost 1 base and the V segment lost 5 bases, leaving 2 bases of the junction unmatched. DNA of the CDR3: TGCAGTGCTGAGGACAGGGGGAACACTGAAGCTTTCTTT. Protein product: CSAEDRGNTEAFF.

This chain uses TRBV7-8 with TRBJ2-1, with 9 bases identical to TRBD1. There are 18 residues in the CDR3. The germline gives CDR1 SGHVS, CDR2 FQNEAQ. The trim removed 1 base at V and 0 bases at J, leaving 7 bases unmatched. CDR3 residues: CASSLVEGTGSSYNEQFF. The CDR3 nucleotides are TGTGCCAGCAGCTTAGTCGAGGGGACAGGGAGCTCCTACAATGAGCAGTTCTTC. The full variable domain, in which reference TRBV7-8 and TRBJ2-1 provide the parts outside the CDR3, is GAGVSQSPRYKVAKRGQDVALRCDPISGHVSLFWYQQALGQGPEFLTYFQNEAQLDKSGLPSDRFFAERPEGSVSTLKIQRTQQEDSAVYLCASSLVEGTGSSYNEQFFGPGTRLTVL.

The chain is built from TRBV7-3 and TRBJ2-2; 10 positions agree with TRBD2. The germline gives CDR1 SGHTA, CDR2 FQGTGA. J gave up 3 bases and V 2 bases, and 3 bases lay outside the gene matches. CDR3 length: 16 amino acids. The CDR3 protein is CASSLRLAGDTGELFF. The DNA for the CDR3 is TGTGCCAGCAGCTTACGCCTAGCGGGAGACACCGGGGAGCTGTTTTTT.

This clonotype was seen a handful of times. The J gene is TRBJ2-7, the V gene TRBV7-8, with 12 bases matching TRBD2. J gave up 2 bases and V 5 bases, and 10 bases lay outside the gene matches. Germline lookup yields CDR1 SGHVS and CDR2 FQNEAQ. The CDR3 totals 17 residues. The CDR3 is CASSRSKTSGRPYEQYF. As DNA, the CDR3 is TGTGCCAGCAGCCGAAGTAAGACTAGCGGGAGACCCTACGAGCAGTACTTC.

This sequence joins TRBV4-1 and TRBJ2-1; 7 positions agree with TRBD2. V was pared by 1 base and J by 3 bases, with 6 bases of the junction left unmatched. The V gene's germline CDR1 is MGHRA and CDR2 YSYEKL. This CDR3 comprises 16 residues. The CDR3 sequence: CASSQVPRDYYNEQFF. CDR3 DNA sequence: TGCGCCAGCAGCCAAGTACCCCGGGACTACTACAATGAGCAGTTCTTC.